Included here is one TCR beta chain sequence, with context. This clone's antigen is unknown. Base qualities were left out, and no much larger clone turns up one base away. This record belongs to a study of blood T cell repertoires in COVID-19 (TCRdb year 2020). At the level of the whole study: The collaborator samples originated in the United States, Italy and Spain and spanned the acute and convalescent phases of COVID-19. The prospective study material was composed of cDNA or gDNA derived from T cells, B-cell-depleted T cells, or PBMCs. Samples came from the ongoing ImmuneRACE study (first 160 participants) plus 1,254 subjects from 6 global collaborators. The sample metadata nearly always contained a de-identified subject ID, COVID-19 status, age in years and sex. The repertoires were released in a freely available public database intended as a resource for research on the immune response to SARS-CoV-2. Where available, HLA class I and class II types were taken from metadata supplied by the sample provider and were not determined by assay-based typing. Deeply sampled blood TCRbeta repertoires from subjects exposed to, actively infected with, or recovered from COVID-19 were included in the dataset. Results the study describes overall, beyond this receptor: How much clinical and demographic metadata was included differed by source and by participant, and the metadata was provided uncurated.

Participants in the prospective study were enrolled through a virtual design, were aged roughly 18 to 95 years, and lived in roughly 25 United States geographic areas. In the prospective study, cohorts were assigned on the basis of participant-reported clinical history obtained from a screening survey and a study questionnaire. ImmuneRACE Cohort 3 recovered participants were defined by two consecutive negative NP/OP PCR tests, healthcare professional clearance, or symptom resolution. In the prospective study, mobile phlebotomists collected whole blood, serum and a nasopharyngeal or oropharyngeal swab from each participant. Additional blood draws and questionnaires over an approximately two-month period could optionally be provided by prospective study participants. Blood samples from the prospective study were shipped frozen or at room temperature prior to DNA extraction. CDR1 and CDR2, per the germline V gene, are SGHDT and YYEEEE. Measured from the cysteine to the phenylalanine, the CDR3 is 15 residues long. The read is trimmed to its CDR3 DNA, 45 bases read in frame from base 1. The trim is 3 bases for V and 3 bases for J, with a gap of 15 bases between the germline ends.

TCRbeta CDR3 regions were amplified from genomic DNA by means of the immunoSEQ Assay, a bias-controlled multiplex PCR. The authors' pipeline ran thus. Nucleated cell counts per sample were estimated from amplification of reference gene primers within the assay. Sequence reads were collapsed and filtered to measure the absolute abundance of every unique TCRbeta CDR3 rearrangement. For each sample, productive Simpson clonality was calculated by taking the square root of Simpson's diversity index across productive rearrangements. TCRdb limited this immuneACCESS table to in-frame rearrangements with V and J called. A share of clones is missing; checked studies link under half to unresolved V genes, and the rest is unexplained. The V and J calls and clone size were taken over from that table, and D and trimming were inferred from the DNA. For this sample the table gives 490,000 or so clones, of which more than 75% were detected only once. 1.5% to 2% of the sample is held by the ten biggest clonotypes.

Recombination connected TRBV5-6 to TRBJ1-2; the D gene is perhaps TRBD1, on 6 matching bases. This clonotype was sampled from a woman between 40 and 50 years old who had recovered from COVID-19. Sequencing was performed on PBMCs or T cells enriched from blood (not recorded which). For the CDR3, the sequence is CASSSPREGDYGYTF. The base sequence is TGTGCCAGCAGCTCACCCAGGGAGGGGGACTATGGCTACACCTTC.